The clone carrying this T cell receptor beta chain came up many times. One junction end does not reproduce the germline sequence, and a read error may be involved. The CDR3 covers 12 residues. Per germline, CDR1 SGHTA and CDR2 FQGNSA. Using its own MiXCR run on the 5' RACE reads, TCRdb lists one record per CDR3 protein. The repertoire consists of over 130,000 distinct CDR3 sequences, with about 7.7% occurring once and the leading ten covering 0.73%. This record belongs to a study of T cells after yellow fever vaccination. The sequencing used CD4+ T cells sorted from PBMCs, collected 5 days after the yellow fever booster vaccination. The chain recombines TRBV7-2 with TRBJ2-3; D is perhaps TRBD1 (5 bases). The source is a man younger than 45 who received the YFV17D yellow fever vaccine. CDR3 sequence (DNA): TGTGCCAGCAGCCACTCAACAGTGGGGCCTACTTTT. This gives the protein CASSHSTVGPTF.